The clone carrying this T cell receptor beta chain was detected many times. Germline V gene sequence: CDR1 ENHRY, CDR2 SYGVKD. The CDR3 consists of 16 residues. With 8 bases clipped from V and 5 bases from J, the junction kept 11 bases outside the gene matches. The record originates from a study of human T cells and chemical hapten exposure. Regarding time point: healthy volunteer bleed at 6 weeks. RNA extraction used unfractionated whole blood as the source of total RNA. TCRdb independently ran MiXCR on the RACE reads; one entry per CDR3 protein. The sample contains approximately 34,000 distinct CDR3 sequences, around 5% of which appear only once.

Material for sequencing was whole blood. The J gene is TRBJ2-2, the V gene TRBV10-3; TRBD1 matches 10 bases. The TCR originated in a human donor in good health. Some clones in this sample may be carry-over from other donors' samples. CDR3 coding DNA: TGTGCCATCTTCCCCCGACAGGGGGCAATGACCGGGGAGCTGTTTTTT. Its translation: CAIFPRQGAMTGELFF.